This T cell receptor (beta chain) was sequenced for a study of T cell repertoires in cytomegalovirus infection. Germline CDR1 MNHEY, CDR2 SVGEGT. Deletions cut 6 bases from V and 8 bases from J, with 10 bases between. CDR3 length equals 11 residues. TCRdb recomputed calls from the reads with MiXCR, one row per CDR3 protein. The profile covers roughly 600,000 distinct CDR3 sequences, with around 24% appearing a single time and around 8% taken by the ten largest. This clonotype was detected a few times. This clonotype was sampled from a human donor in good health (CMV status not recorded). Some clones in this sample may be carry-over from other donors' samples. The chain carries TRBV6-2 or TRBV6-3 and TRBJ1-1; the D is unclear. Sample: CD8+ T cells from PBMCs. DNA for the CDR3: TGTGCCAGCAGAACCGGGAGCGAAGCTTTCTTT. Translating it yields CASRTGSEAFF.